The rows below give T cell receptor beta chains drawn from one sample of a study of cytomegalovirus exposure and HLA in healthy donors. Sequenced by immunoSEQ multiplex PCR; TCRdb stores in-frame clones only, minus some. The sample holds around 130,000 clones, around 75% seen once. The sample taken for sequencing was PBMCs. These receptor sequences come from a woman in her thirties or forties in good health and CMV-seropositive. Each CDR3 is given with its conserved first and last residue. Each record gives: V gene, clone size, J gene, D gene, CDR3 DNA, CDR3 protein. The D gene is left open where the match is weak. A clone size is listed for some rows: how often the clone was seen (once, few, many), or a class if it is expanded.

TRBV6-6	-	TRBJ1-3	-	TGTGCCAGCAGTTACTCTGGCTTCTCTGGAAACACCATATATTTT	CASSYSGFSGNTIYF
TRBV27	-	TRBJ2-1	TRBD1	TGTGCCAGCAGTTTATCAACAGGGGGGCTGAATGAGCAGTTCTTC	CASSLSTGGLNEQFF
TRBV28	-	TRBJ2-1	-	TGTGCCAGCAGTTTGCTACAGGTCAATGAGCAGTTCTTC	CASSLLQVNEQFF
TRBV28	-	TRBJ1-4	TRBD1	TGTGCCAGCAGTATAGGACAGGGATATGAAAAACTGTTTTTT	CASSIGQGYEKLFF
TRBV7-2	-	TRBJ1-2	TRBD1	TGTGCCAGCAGCCCGGGACAGGGACGCGGTGGATATGGCTACACCTTC	CASSPGQGRGGYGYTF
TRBV6-4	-	TRBJ2-3	-	TGTGCCAGCAGATCTGCGTTGAACACAGATACGCAGTATTTT	CASRSALNTDTQYF
TRBV4-3	-	TRBJ2-7	-	TGCGCCAGCAGCCAAGGTAACAGGGCCTACGAGCAGTACTTC	CASSQGNRAYEQYF
TRBV7-9	few	TRBJ2-3	TRBD1	TGTGCCAGCAGCTTAGCGGGGACAGGAGTAGTTACGCAGTATTTT	CASSLAGTGVVTQYF
TRBV6-5	-	TRBJ1-2	-	TGTGCCAGCAGTTACCAGGGATCGGAGAATGGCTACACCTTC	CASSYQGSENGYTF
TRBV30	-	TRBJ1-3	-	TGTGCCTGGAGTCCCCAGGGGCCAGGAAACACCATATATTTT	CAWSPQGPGNTIYF
TRBV2	-	TRBJ2-5	-	TGTGCCAGCAGCGGCACACAGGGTTCAGAGACCCAGTACTTC	CASSGTQGSETQYF
TRBV27	-	TRBJ2-5	-	TGTGCCAGCAGCCGCGACTTCACAAGGAGGGAGACCCAGTACTTC	CASSRDFTRRETQYF
TRBV14	-	TRBJ2-3	TRBD2	TGTGCCAGCAGCCAAGTTGGCGGGGGGGCGGTTACGCAGTATTTT	CASSQVGGGAVTQYF
TRBV29-1	-	TRBJ2-4	TRBD2	TGCAGCGTCGAATCCGGGACTAGCAGGGGTGACATTCAGTACTTC	CSVESGTSRGDIQYF
TRBV5-5	few	TRBJ2-2	TRBD1	TGTGCCAGCAGCGTTGACAGGGGTGGCACCGGGGAGCTGTTTTTT	CASSVDRGGTGELFF
TRBV5-1	-	TRBJ2-5	-	TGCGCCAGCAGCCCAGGGGTTGGGAAAGAGACCCAGTACTTC	CASSPGVGKETQYF
TRBV7-8	-	TRBJ2-4	TRBD2	TGTGCCAGCAGCCCGACTCGGGGGGACATTCAGTACTTC	CASSPTRGDIQYF
TRBV5-1	-	TRBJ2-3	-	TGCGCCAGCAGCCTAAACGGTTCCCCAGATACGCAGTATTTT	CASSLNGSPDTQYF
TRBV27	-	TRBJ1-1	-	TGTGCCAGCAGGCCCCCCGGGACAACAGAAGCTTTCTTT	CASRPPGTTEAFF
TRBV4-3	-	TRBJ2-5	-	TGCGCCAGCAGCCAAGATAGGGGGAGAGAGACCCAGTACTTC	CASSQDRGRETQYF
TRBV13	-	TRBJ2-7	TRBD2	TGTGCCAGCAGCTACGGAAGCGGGACTTCCATCGAGCAGTACTTC	CASSYGSGTSIEQYF
TRBV5-1	-	TRBJ2-7	TRBD2	TGCGCCAGCAGCAGAGGGGGAGCGGGAGGGCCGAGAGAGCAGTACTTC	CASSRGGAGGPREQYF
TRBV13	-	TRBJ2-7	TRBD1	TGTGCCAGCAGCTTAGGACAGGGGGAAATCTACGAGCAGTACTTC	CASSLGQGEIYEQYF
TRBV28	-	TRBJ1-2	-	TGTGCCAGCAGTTTATCAGGGGCGTGGGGCTACACCTTC	CASSLSGAWGYTF
TRBV28	few	TRBJ1-1	-	TGTGCCTTACACCCTAGGGGCGTGCACACTGAAGCTTTCTTT	CALHPRGVHTEAFF
TRBV30	-	TRBJ2-5	-	TGTGCCTGGAGTTGGGGGCGGCAAGAGACCCAGTACTTC	CAWSWGRQETQYF
TRBV7-9	few	TRBJ2-3	-	TGTGCCAGCAGCCCCCGTCTCCAACAGGGTTACACAGATACGCAGTATTTT	CASSPRLQQGYTDTQYF
TRBV7-8	-	TRBJ1-5	TRBD1	TGTGCCAGCAGCTTAGTTGGTATGGGACAGGGTAGCAATCAGCCCCAGCATTTT	CASSLVGMGQGSNQPQHF
TRBV9	-	TRBJ2-1	-	TGTGCCAGCAGCGTCTCTTCCTTAGATGAGCAGTTCTTC	CASSVSSLDEQFF
TRBV7-2	few	TRBJ2-7	TRBD1	TGTGCCAGCAGCACTCTAGGGACAGGGGGCGCGCAGTACTTC	CASSTLGTGGAQYF
TRBV11-2	-	TRBJ2-7	-	TGTGCCAGCTCGCAATCCGGGACACCATACGAGCAGTACTTC	CASSQSGTPYEQYF
TRBV30	-	TRBJ2-7	TRBD2	TGTGCCTGGGTCGTGGGCGGGAGCTCCTACGAGCAGTACTTC	CAWVVGGSSYEQYF
TRBV5-5	few	TRBJ1-5	-	TGTGCCAGCAGCTTTACAGGGATAGGGCAGCCCCAGCATTTT	CASSFTGIGQPQHF
TRBV10-2	few	TRBJ1-1	-	TGCGCCAGCAGTGACCCCGGGGGGGGAAGAGGCACTGAAGCTTTCTTT	CASSDPGGGRGTEAFF
TRBV28	-	TRBJ2-7	-	TGTGCCAGCAACACACCCTACGAGCAGTACTTC	CASNTPYEQYF
TRBV6-4	-	TRBJ2-3	TRBD1	TGTGCCAGCACTTACAGGGGGGTACTTAGCACAGATACGCAGTATTTT	CASTYRGVLSTDTQYF
TRBV6-1	-	TRBJ1-5	-	TGTGCCAGCAGCGCGGACAGCCCTAAGCCCCAGCATTTT	CASSADSPKPQHF
TRBV19	few	TRBJ2-3	-	TGTGCCAGTAGTATTGCTACTAGCACAGATACGCAGTATTTT	CASSIATSTDTQYF
TRBV13	-	TRBJ2-7	-	TGTGCCAGCAGCCGGGGACTTATCGGTGGCGAGCAGTACTTC	CASSRGLIGGEQYF
TRBV7-7	-	TRBJ2-7	TRBD2	TGTGCCAGCAGCTTAGACGGGGGGACCTACGAGCAGTACTTC	CASSLDGGTYEQYF
TRBV27	-	TRBJ2-5	-	TGTGCCAGCAGCCTTAGCGGTGCTGAGACCCAGTACTTC	CASSLSGAETQYF
TRBV23-1	-	TRBJ2-7	-	TGCGCCAGCACCGGGGAAGACTACGAGCAGTACTTC	CASTGEDYEQYF
TRBV6-5	-	TRBJ1-2	TRBD1	TGTGCCAGCAGTTACTCGGGGGACAGACTCTCCTTC	CASSYSGDRLSF
TRBV2	-	TRBJ2-7	TRBD2	TGTGCCAGCAGTGAAGCGAGACTAGCGAGTTCCTACGAGCAGTACTTC	CASSEARLASSYEQYF
TRBV7-8	-	TRBJ2-1	-	TGTGCCAGCAGTCTGTCCTCGGGACATGTCCACAATGAGCAGTTCTTC	CASSLSSGHVHNEQFF
TRBV2	-	TRBJ1-1	TRBD1	TGTGCCAGCAGTGGACAGGGACTGGGGAACACTGAAGCTTTCTTT	CASSGQGLGNTEAFF